This TCR beta chain was sequenced during a study of T cell repertoires in cytomegalovirus infection. Study information: Indications came from public TCR beta signatures; they pointed to CMV infection and to a matching HLA type.

V lost 3 bases to trimming and J lost 0 bases; unmatched junction nucleotides: 6. Germline loops: CDR1 GTSNPN, CDR2 SVGIG (reference sequence). The CDR3 runs to 16 residues. TCRdb re-called the reads with MiXCR, one entry per CDR3 protein. The sample records about 34,000 distinct CDR3 sequences, roughly 54% being singletons. With respect to this clonotype: Its specificity is unknown.

The sequence was obtained from a human donor in good health (CMV status not recorded). Some clones in this sample may be carry-over from other donors' samples. The chain has TRBV30 and TRBJ1-4; 8 bases fit TRBD1. Material: CD8+ T cells from cultured PBMCs, obtained from culture after CMV antigen stimulation. The chain's CDR3 is CAWRAGTGATNEKLFF. CDR3 in DNA: TGTGCCTGGAGAGCCGGGACAGGAGCAACTAATGAAAAACTGTTTTTT.